The clone carrying this T cell receptor (beta chain) was detected many times. Its antigen is currently unknown. Patients with uncontrolled infections, other autoimmune diseases, pregnancy or lactation were excluded. The authors took PBMCs from roughly 10 ml fresh peripheral blood. This CDR3 has 14 amino acids. The germline V and J ends were trimmed by 2 bases and 4 bases, with 11 bases remaining between them. The germline V gene has CDR1 SGHTA and CDR2 FQGNSA. The sample belongs to a study of T cells in Graves' hyperthyroidism and ophthalmopathy. There were TCR beta CDR3 regions amplified from RNA transcripts. The study used the HTBI primer set for a first-round RT-PCR of the TCR CDR3. TCRdb re-called the multiplex PCR reads with MiXCR, one entry per CDR3 protein. In the table there are some 440,000 distinct CDR3 sequences, approximately 15% of which are singletons. Findings and limits, study-wide: Ophthalmopathy was told apart from stable hyperthyroidism by a 13 V-J model. Model predictions of ophthalmopathy came a median around 6.5 months before onset.

The sequence was obtained from a woman aged 18-30 years with Graves' hyperthyroidism. The V call is TRBV7-2, the J call TRBJ1-2, with unresolved D. The specimen was blood. The CDR3 is CASSLSRVGYGYTF. In DNA form, the CDR3 reads TGTGCCAGCAGCTTATCCCGGGTGGGCTATGGCTACACCTTC.